This entry lists 30 T cell receptor beta chains sequenced from one sample in a study of blood T cells in healthy people across ages. A sample-barcoded 5' primer and a J-beta primer mix were used in a second PCR of about 7 to 11 cycles. TCRdb re-called the 5' RACE reads through MiXCR, storing one row per CDR3 protein. The data hold about 1.1 million distinct CDR3 sequences, with roughly two fifths observed a single time. Source material: blood. These receptors were obtained from a man between 18 and 29 years old in good health.

This clonotype was seen a handful of times. The V call is TRBV5-1, the J call TRBJ1-1; no clear D gene. The germline V and J ends were trimmed by 2 bases and 0 bases, with 8 bases remaining between them. The CDR3 contains 14 residues. Per the germline V gene, CDR1 is SGHRS and CDR2 is YFSETQ. CDR3 coding DNA: TGCGCCAGCAGCTTCGAGAATATGAACACTGAAGCTTTCTTT. Protein product: CASSFENMNTEAFF.

This clonotype has more than one count but fewer than ten. This chain joins TRBV5-1 and TRBJ2-2; perhaps TRBD2 as D (7 bases). CDR1 SGHRS and CDR2 YFSETQ come from the germline V gene. There are 15 residues in the CDR3. Trimming removed 4 bases from V and 8 bases from J, with 18 bases in between. CDR3 coding DNA: TGCGCCAGCAGCGGGACTACAGGGTCGTCAGGGGAGCTGTTTTTT. This translates into CASSGTTGSSGELFF.

This clonotype came up many times. The rearrangement uses TRBV12-3 or TRBV12-4 and TRBJ2-7; D remains unclear. V gave up 5 bases and J gave up 6 bases, with 14 bases separating them. The CDR3 is 13 residues long. The CDR3 region is CASSRSVLSEQYF. The CDR3 bases are TGTGCCAGCAGTCGATCTGTCCTGTCCGAGCAGTACTTC.

The rearrangement joins TRBV7-9 to TRBJ2-7, with D unresolved. Between the trimmed V and J ends, which lost 5 bases and 1 base, there was a span of 12 bases. This CDR3 comprises 14 residues. In germline, CDR1 is SEHNR, CDR2 FQNEAQ (reference sequence). CDR3 sequence reads: CASSPLVGSYEQYF. The CDR3 DNA follows: TGTGCCAGCAGCCCACTGGTGGGGTCCTACGAGCAGTACTTC.

The chain combines TRBV7-6 with TRBJ1-2; D might be TRBD1 (5 bases). CDR3 length: 12 amino acids. The V gene lost 1 base and the J gene lost 7 bases, with 7 bases spanning the gap. In germline, CDR1 is SGHVS, CDR2 FNYEAQ. This chain's CDR3 is CASSLEDIGYTF. In DNA form, the CDR3 reads TGTGCCAGCAGCTTAGAGGACATTGGCTACACCTTC.

This clonotype has only one observation. V usage is TRBV4-1 and J usage is TRBJ1-4; 7 positions agree with TRBD1. The CDR3 totals 17 residues. The V gene's germline CDR1 is MGHRA and CDR2 YSYEKL. V trimming: 6 bases; J trimming: 3 bases; junction bases outside the gene matches: 13. The CDR3 nucleotides are TGCGCCAGCAGTTCGGCCCCACACAGGGGTCCTAATGAAAAACTGTTTTTT. It yields the protein CASSSAPHRGPNEKLFF.

This clonotype has more than one count but fewer than ten. This rearrangement joins TRBV12-3 or TRBV12-4 to TRBJ1-1, with D hard to call. V lost 6 bases to trimming and J lost 7 bases, with 9 bases between them. The CDR3 spans 11 residues. The DNA for the CDR3 is TGTGCCAGCAGATTGGGCGGTGAAGCTTTCTTT. Translation: CASRLGGEAFF.

This clonotype occurred a few times. A read error may account for a junction end that differs from germline. The V call is TRBV29-1, the J call TRBJ1-1, with D perhaps TRBD1 (6 bases). The CDR3 covers 14 residues. Germline CDR1 and CDR2: SQVTM and ANQGSEA. CDR3 amino acids: CSVEEGHTNPEAFF. The CDR3 DNA sequence: TGCAGCGTTGAAGAGGGACATACGAACCCTGAAGCTTTCTTT.

The chain uses TRBV7-9 and TRBJ1-6; 8 bases line up with TRBD1. The trim removed 6 bases at V and 10 bases at J, leaving 8 bases unmatched. This CDR3 contains 14 residues. Germline V CDR1 and CDR2: SEHNR, FQNEAQ (reference sequence). The CDR3 region is CASRIGQGGSPLHF. CDR3 coding DNA: TGTGCCAGCAGAATCGGACAGGGAGGATCACCCCTCCACTTT.

V gene TRBV9 combines with J gene TRBJ2-5; D is possibly TRBD2 (6 bases). Trimming took 0 bases from V and 4 from J, leaving 13 bases between them. Germline V gene lookup returns CDR1 SGDLS and CDR2 YYNGEE. The CDR3 loop spans 15 amino acids. The CDR3 DNA sequence: TGTGCCAGCAGCGTAGTCCCTAGCGAAGGAGAGACCCAGTACTTC. This gives the protein CASSVVPSEGETQYF.

This clonotype was observed a few times. J is TRBJ2-1 and V is TRBV28, with a tentative D call TRBD2 (6 bases). The end of the DNA is better explained by TRBJ2-7, so the J call may be wrong. Germline V gene sequence: CDR1 MDHEN, CDR2 SYDVKM. The CDR3 spans 18 residues. As DNA, the CDR3 is TGTGCCAGCAGTTTTAACCCGGTTGGAGCGGGCCCCTACAATGAGCAGTACTTC. Its protein is CASSFNPVGAGPYNEQYF.

This clonotype has only a few counts. The chain combines TRBV4-2 with TRBJ1-2; D ambiguous. CDR3 size: 13 residues. Trimming left V 4 bases short and J 8 bases short, with 14 bases between. CDR1 LGHNA and CDR2 YNFKEQ come from the germline V gene. The CDR3 nucleotides are TGTGCCAGCAGCCGCGACAAGGTGGTCGGCTACACCTTC. As protein: CASSRDKVVGYTF.

This clonotype was seen once. An end of the junction does not agree with germline; a read error may underlie this. This CDR3 reads CTSSVGGQTSKGTEAFF. The CDR3 DNA follows: TGTACCAGCAGCGTAGGTGGTCAGACTTCCAAGGGCACTGAAGCTTTCTTT. The chain recombines TRBV9 with TRBJ1-1; no reliable D call. CDR3 size: 17 residues. Germline V gives CDR1 SGDLS, CDR2 YYNGEE. The variable domain in full, with the rest retrieved from reference TRBV9 and TRBJ1-1, is DSGVTQTPKHLITATGQRVTLRCSPRSGDLSVYWYQQSLDQGLQFLIQYYNGEERAKGNILERFSAQQFPDLHSELNLSSLELGDSALYFCTSSVGGQTSKGTEAFFGQGTRLTVV.

This sequence joins TRBV20-1 and TRBJ1-2; D not certain. The CDR3 covers 13 residues. CDR1 and CDR2 from the germline V gene are DFQATT and SNEGSKA (reference sequence). The CDR3 reads CSVRSYDGYGYTF. The CDR3 DNA sequence: TGCAGCGTTCGGAGTTACGACGGCTATGGCTACACCTTC.

This sequence joins TRBV6-5 and TRBJ1-1, with D possibly TRBD1 on 6 matching bases. The CDR3 is 16 residues long. Germline CDR1 is MNHEY and CDR2 is SVGAGI. With 6 bases removed from V and 0 bases from J, the gap between germline ends came to 17 bases. This CDR3 is CASRGKPGQLNTEAFF. The CDR3 nucleotides are TGTGCCAGCAGAGGCAAACCCGGACAGCTGAACACTGAAGCTTTCTTT.

Concerning this clonotype: A junction end diverges from the germline sequence, so it may reflect a read error. This chain connects TRBV12-3 or TRBV12-4 to TRBJ2-3; the D gene could be TRBD1 or TRBD2 (7 bases each). CDR3 length: 13 residues. The CDR3 reads CTSSGGGTDTQYF. CDR3 nucleotide sequence: TGTACCAGTTCAGGGGGGGGCACAGATACGCAGTATTTT.

The chain links TRBV6-2 or TRBV6-3 to TRBJ2-1; D may correspond to TRBD1 or TRBD2 (5 bases each). Germline V CDR1 and CDR2: MNHEY, SVGEGT. The CDR3 has 15 residues. The V end lost 1 base, the J end lost 6 bases, and 13 bases lay between the germline ends. CDR3 DNA sequence: TGTGCCAGCAGTTACTTAGGGACCGGCCCCAATGAGCAGTTCTTC. It codes for CASSYLGTGPNEQFF.

The V and J genes are TRBV5-8 and TRBJ2-1, with 8 nucleotides matching TRBD1. This CDR3 has 14 amino acids. Germline V gene sequence: CDR1 SGHTS, CDR2 YDEGEE. The V segment lost 6 bases and the J segment 10 bases; nucleotides outside the gene matches: 12. The CDR3 here is CASNSRGLLREQFF. The CDR3 coding sequence is TGTGCCAGCAACAGCAGGGGGCTTTTAAGAGAGCAGTTCTTC.

Note on this clonotype: At one boundary the junction diverges from the germline segment, which might be a read error. The gene calls are TRBV10-3 and TRBJ2-5; the D gene is possibly TRBD2 (5 bases). CDR1 ENHRY and CDR2 SYGVKD come from the germline V gene. CDR3 length: 11 residues. CDR3 in DNA: TGTGCCATCGGACTCTCAGAGACCCTGTACTTC. This encodes CAIGLSETLYF.

This chain connects TRBV20-1 to TRBJ1-6; TRBD1 might be the D (5 bases). Germline-derived CDR1 and CDR2 are DFQATT and SNEGSKA (reference sequence). The CDR3 is made up of 15 amino acids. Trimming removed 4 bases at V and 3 bases at J, with 13 bases between. CDR3 protein: CSANRDGYYNSPLHF. For the CDR3, the DNA is TGCAGTGCTAACCGGGACGGATACTATAATTCACCCCTCCACTTT.

A note on this clonotype: A much larger clone differs from this one at a single base, so this may be a read error. The chain has TRBV12-3 or TRBV12-4 and TRBJ2-3; 7 nucleotides match TRBD1. Germline trimming cut 5 bases from V and 14 bases from J; bases unmatched to any gene: 10. CDR3 length: 12 residues. The CDR3 loop is CASSDPGTARYF. The CDR3 DNA sequence: TGTGCCAGCAGTGACCCCGGGACAGCGCGGTATTTT.

The chain employs TRBV5-1 and TRBJ1-1, with D possibly matching TRBD1 (5 bases). V gave up 4 bases and J gave up 9 bases, with 22 bases separating them. Germline V gene data show CDR1 as SGHRS and CDR2 as YFSETQ. This CDR3 has 15 residues. DNA for the CDR3: TGCGCCAGCAGCACTCGCACGGGGCTCCTATTCCAAGCTTTCTTT. The encoded protein is CASSTRTGLLFQAFF.

The V call is TRBV20-1, the J call TRBJ2-1, with D possibly TRBD1 on 5 matching bases. V shed 1 base and J shed 4 bases, with 17 bases lying between them. Germline CDR1 reads DFQATT; CDR2 reads SNEGSKA (reference sequence). CDR3 size: 16 residues. CDR3 loop: CSARGRETATYNEQFF. CDR3 sequence (DNA): TGCAGTGCTAGAGGGAGAGAGACAGCTACTTACAATGAGCAGTTCTTC.

This clonotype was observed a handful of times. This sequence joins TRBV16 and TRBJ1-2, with D perhaps TRBD1 (5 bases). Germline-derived CDR1 and CDR2 are KGHSY and FQNENV. Deletions cut 1 base from V and 6 bases from J, with 15 bases between. The CDR3 has 15 amino acids. Here the CDR3 reads CASSQFRPVGDGYTF. CDR3 bases: TGTGCCAGCAGCCAATTTCGGCCCGTGGGGGATGGCTACACCTTC.

V is TRBV12-3 or TRBV12-4 and J is TRBJ1-1; D gene unclear. Between the trimmed V and J ends, which lost 2 bases and 5 bases, there was a span of 6 bases. The CDR3 runs to 12 residues. CDR3 sequence reads: CASSLMGTEAFF. Here the CDR3 DNA reads TGTGCCAGCAGTTTAATGGGGACTGAAGCTTTCTTT.

The chain employs TRBV7-2 and TRBJ2-5, with D hard to call. The CDR3 covers 16 residues. Per germline, CDR1 SGHTA and CDR2 FQGNSA. Trimming took off 0 bases at V and 3 bases at J, with 14 bases between the two ends. This CDR3 is CASSLAPVGRKETQYF. Written as DNA, the CDR3 is TGTGCCAGCAGCTTAGCCCCGGTAGGACGGAAAGAGACCCAGTACTTC.

This clonotype was observed a handful of times. The genes are TRBV16 and TRBJ2-1; TRBD2 matches 9 bases. CDR1 KGHSY and CDR2 FQNENV come from the germline V gene. This CDR3 has 15 residues. The J segment lost 6 bases and the V segment lost 3 bases, leaving 6 bases of the junction unmatched. DNA of the CDR3: TGTGCCAGCAGCCAGGAGCGGGGGGCGTCCAATGAGCAGTTCTTC. This gives the protein CASSQERGASNEQFF.

This clonotype was seen a handful of times. The chain carries TRBV20-1 and TRBJ2-2; 9 bases match TRBD2. V lost 4 bases to trimming and J lost 5 bases; unmatched junction nucleotides: 5. The CDR3 length is 14 residues. The germline V gene encodes CDR1 DFQATT and CDR2 SNEGSKA (reference sequence). This CDR3 is CSAKPGLATGELFF. In DNA, the CDR3 is TGCAGTGCTAAACCGGGACTAGCAACCGGGGAGCTGTTTTTT.

In its sample, this clonotype was seen a few times. The V and J genes are TRBV11-2 and TRBJ2-7; maybe TRBD2 (5 bases). CDR3 length: 16 residues. From germline, CDR1 is SGHAT and CDR2 FQNNGV. V lost 5 bases and J lost 2, with 19 bases in between. CDR3 region: CASSHPGKFRAYEQYF. DNA of the CDR3: TGTGCCAGCAGCCACCCGGGAAAATTTCGGGCCTACGAGCAGTACTTC.

The J gene is TRBJ2-1, the V gene TRBV5-1; maybe TRBD2 (7 bases). The CDR3 has 17 residues. The germline V gene encodes CDR1 SGHRS and CDR2 YFSETQ. V lost 3 bases and J 0 bases, leaving 16 bases between the germline ends. CDR3 bases: TGCGCCAGCAGCTCCGGTAGGGGGGGAAGCTCCTACAATGAGCAGTTCTTC. It codes for CASSSGRGGSSYNEQFF.